This T cell receptor beta chain was identified during a study of regulatory and conventional T cells in RAG deficiency. Study-wide points: In Omenn syndrome, Treg and Tconv repertoires overlapped >85%. Control T-cell subsets had markedly higher Shannon entropy and lower Simpson indices than RAG-deficient patients.

Blood CD4+ CD25-high CD127-low regulatory T cells supplied the genomic DNA template. Here immunoSEQ multiplex PCR was the method, and the copy in TCRdb shows in-frame clones only, minus some. The table lists about 30,000 clones, 75% to 95% of them singletons. Germline V gives CDR1 ENHRY, CDR2 SYGVKD. The length of the CDR3 is 14 residues. Trimming took off 2 bases at V and 1 base at J, with 9 bases between the two ends. About this clone: Its antigen is currently unknown.

In addition, the sample was reused for a study of regulatory T cells. This second study says: Amplification used 52 TRBV primers and 13 TRBJ primers.

The chain links TRBV10-3 to TRBJ2-7; a possible D gene is TRBD1 (5 bases). Specimen: Tregs sorted from blood. This TCR derives from a human donor in good health. This CDR3 reads CAISEPTESYEQYF. CDR3 in DNA: TGTGCCATCAGTGAGCCGACAGAATCCTACGAGCAGTACTTC.